Shown below are 9 T cell receptor beta chains from a single sample sequenced in a study of T cells in localized non-small cell lung cancer. TCRdb's copy holds only in-frame clones and misses some; the assay was immunoSEQ multiplex PCR. The table has about 40,000 clones, 81% seen once; the top ten hold roughly 6.6%. Sequenced here: peripheral blood mononuclear cells, sampled before any cancer treatment. The receptors originated from a male donor at least 60 years old with stage II lung adenocarcinoma.

The chain recombines TRBV7-6 with TRBJ2-1; perhaps TRBD1 as D (5 bases). The CDR3 consists of 14 residues. CDR1 SGHVS and CDR2 FNYEAQ come from the germline V gene. V was cut by 7 bases and J by 8 bases, with 18 bases left in between. CDR3 amino acids: CASTDRFLSYEQFF. Written as DNA, the CDR3 is TGTGCCAGCACTGACAGATTTCTTTCATATGAGCAGTTCTTC.

CDR3 sequence reads: CASSRPGQGYEQYF. The CDR3 DNA reads TGTGCCAGCAGCCGGCCGGGACAGGGATACGAGCAGTACTTC. The chain has TRBV11-2 and TRBJ2-7; 9 nucleotides agree with TRBD1. Germline CDR1 is SGHAT and CDR2 is FQNNGV. Trimming cost V 5 bases and J 4 bases; bases outside gene matches: 6. This CDR3 is built from 14 residues.

CDR3 loop: CASSPGTSGAYPSGANVLTF. The CDR3 DNA follows: TGTGCCAGCAGCCCGGGGACTAGCGGGGCCTATCCCTCTGGGGCCAACGTCCTGACTTTC. The J gene is TRBJ2-6, the V gene TRBV9, with 13 bases that match TRBD2. Germline V gene data show CDR1 as SGDLS and CDR2 as YYNGEE. There are 20 residues in the CDR3. Trimming cost V 4 bases and J 0 bases; bases outside gene matches: 10.

This sequence joins TRBV6-5 and TRBJ1-1, with D unclear. CDR1 and CDR2 (germline): MNHEY, SVGAGI. Between the trimmed V and J ends, which lost 0 bases and 1 base, there was a span of 9 bases. This CDR3 has 15 residues. The CDR3 DNA is TGTGCCAGCAGTTACTCGAGGGCAGCGAACACTGAAGCTTTCTTT. It encodes CASSYSRAANTEAFF.

This rearrangement joins TRBV7-2 to TRBJ1-2; 7 positions agree with TRBD1. The CDR3 is 14 residues long. V trimming: 5 bases; J trimming: 2 bases; junction bases outside the gene matches: 5. Germline values: CDR1 SGHTA, CDR2 FQGNSA. CDR3 nucleotide sequence: TGTGCCAGCAGCCCGGACAGGAACAACTATGGCTACACCTTC. Translating it yields CASSPDRNNYGYTF.

V and J are TRBV29-1 and TRBJ2-1, with 8 bases aligning to TRBD2. The CDR3 is 17 amino acids. Germline loops: CDR1 SQVTM, CDR2 ANQGSEA. With V trimmed by 1 base and J by 7 bases, 15 bases remained unmatched. The CDR3 loop reads CSVEASGLAGGRNEQFF. The CDR3 nucleotides are TGCAGCGTTGAAGCCAGTGGACTAGCCGGGGGAAGAAATGAGCAGTTCTTC.

This clone was picked up a small number of times. The chain links TRBV10-2 to TRBJ2-7; D is possibly TRBD1 or TRBD2 (5 bases each). Germline V gene sequence: CDR1 WSHSY, CDR2 SAAADI. This CDR3 region has 16 residues. V was cut by 2 bases and J by 4 bases, with 18 bases left in between. Here the CDR3 reads CASSEPSGPKIYEQYF. CDR3 DNA: TGCGCCAGCAGTGAGCCCTCGGGACCCAAGATTTACGAGCAGTACTTC.

The J gene is TRBJ2-1, the V gene TRBV7-6, with 8 bases aligning to TRBD1. Germline CDR1 reads SGHVS; CDR2 reads FNYEAQ. The CDR3 spans 14 residues. J gave up 4 bases and V 6 bases, and 5 bases lay outside the gene matches. The CDR3 DNA reads as TGTGCCAGCAGTTCCGGGACAGGTTACAATGAGCAGTTCTTC. This gives the protein CASSSGTGYNEQFF.

V gene TRBV28 combines with J gene TRBJ2-7, with 12 bases aligning to TRBD2. The CDR3 is made up of 16 amino acids. V was pared by 5 bases and J by 5 bases, with 10 bases of the junction left unmatched. Germline lookup yields CDR1 MDHEN and CDR2 SYDVKM. The CDR3 region has the DNA TGTGCCAGCAGTCCCCTAAGGACTAGCGGGATCAACGAGCAGTACTTC. This translates into CASSPLRTSGINEQYF. Drawing the rest from reference TRBV28 and TRBJ2-7, the complete variable domain is DVKVTQSSRYLVKRTGEKVFLECVQDMDHENMFWYRQDPGLGLRLIYFSYDVKMKEKGDIPEGYSVSREKKERFSLILESASTNQTSMYLCASSPLRTSGINEQYFGPGTRLTVT.